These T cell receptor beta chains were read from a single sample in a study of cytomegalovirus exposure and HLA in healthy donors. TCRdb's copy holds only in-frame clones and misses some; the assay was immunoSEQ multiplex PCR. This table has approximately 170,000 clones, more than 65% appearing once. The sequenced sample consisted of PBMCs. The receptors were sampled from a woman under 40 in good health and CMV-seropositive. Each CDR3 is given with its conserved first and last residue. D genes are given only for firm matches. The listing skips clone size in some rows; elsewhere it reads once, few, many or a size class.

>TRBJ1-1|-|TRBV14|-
TGTGCCAGCAGCCAAGAGTTGGGGGCCCTGAACACTGAAGCTTTCTTT
CASSQELGALNTEAFF
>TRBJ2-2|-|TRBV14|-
TGTGCCAGCAGCCAAACGGGAGTCTACACCGGGGAGCTGTTTTTT
CASSQTGVYTGELFF
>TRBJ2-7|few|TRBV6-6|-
TGTGCCAGCAGTTACAGGGCGGGGAGCTCCTACGAGCAGTACTTC
CASSYRAGSSYEQYF
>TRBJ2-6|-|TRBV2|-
TGTGCCAGCGTCGATAGCCTTTCCTCTGGGGCCAACGTCCTGACTTTC
CASVDSLSSGANVLTF
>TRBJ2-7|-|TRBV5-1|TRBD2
TGCGCCAGCAAGGAGCGGGAGGACCCCTACGAGCAGTACTTC
CASKEREDPYEQYF
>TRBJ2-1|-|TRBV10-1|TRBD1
TGCGCCAGCAGTGAACGGGACAGGGGCTACAATGAGCAGTTCTTC
CASSERDRGYNEQFF
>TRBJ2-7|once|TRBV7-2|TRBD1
TGTGCCAGCAGCTTAGGAGGGACAGTAGTCAACGAGCAGTACTTC
CASSLGGTVVNEQYF
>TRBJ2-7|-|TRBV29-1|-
TGCAGCGTTGAATTGGTTACAGGGAGCCGCGAGCAGTACTTC
CSVELVTGSREQYF
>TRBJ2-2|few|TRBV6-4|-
TGTGCCAGCAGCCTTAGCGAATCCGGGGAGCTGTTTTTT
CASSLSESGELFF
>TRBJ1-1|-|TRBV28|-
TGTGCCAGCAATCCGGGACACCTGGCCTCGTCTTTGAACACTGAAGCTTTCTTT
CASNPGHLASSLNTEAFF
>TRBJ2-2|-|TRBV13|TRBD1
TGTGCCAGCAGCTTTCTCTCGGACAGGGGAGAAACCGGGGAGCTGTTTTTT
CASSFLSDRGETGELFF
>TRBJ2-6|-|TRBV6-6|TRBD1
TGTGCCAGCACGGACAGGGCGGATGGGGCCAACGTCCTGACTTTC
CASTDRADGANVLTF
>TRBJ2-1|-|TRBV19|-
TGTGCCAGTAGTATGGGTTCTAGGTCCCCCTCCTACAATGAGCAGTTCTTC
CASSMGSRSPSYNEQFF
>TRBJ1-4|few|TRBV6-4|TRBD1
TGTGCCAGCCGGGGACAGGGAGGCGAAAAACTGTTTTTT
CASRGQGGEKLFF
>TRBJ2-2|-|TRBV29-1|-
TGCAGCGGGACACACTACACCGGGGAGCTGTTTTTT
CSGTHYTGELFF
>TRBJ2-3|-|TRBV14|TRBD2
TGTGCCAGCAGCCAAGCCCTAGCGGGAGTAGCAGATACGCAGTATTTT
CASSQALAGVADTQYF
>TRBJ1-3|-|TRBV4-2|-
TGTGCCAGCAGCCAAGACGCAGTCTCTGGAAACACCATATATTTT
CASSQDAVSGNTIYF
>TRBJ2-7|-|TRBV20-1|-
TGCAGTGCTTCAGACAGATACGAGCAGTACTTC
CSASDRYEQYF
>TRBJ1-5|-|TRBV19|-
TGTGCCAGTATAGGACAATCTCAGACGGGTCAGCCCCAGCATTTT
CASIGQSQTGQPQHF
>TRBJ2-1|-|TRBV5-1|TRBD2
TGCGCCAGCAGCTCCGGACTAGCGGAGCTATACAATGAGCAATTCTTC
CASSSGLAELYNEQFF
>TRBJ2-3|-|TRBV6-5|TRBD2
TGTGCCAGCAGGAGGACTAGCGGGAACACAGATACGCAGTATTTT
CASRRTSGNTDTQYF
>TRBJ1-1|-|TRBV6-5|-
TGTGCCAGCAGTGATGAGAGGATGAACACTGAAGCTTTCTTT
CASSDERMNTEAFF
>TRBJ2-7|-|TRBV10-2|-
TGCGCCAGCAGTGAGAGGCTAGCGCTCTCCTACGAGCAGTACTTC
CASSERLALSYEQYF
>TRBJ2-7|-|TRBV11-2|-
TGTGCCAGCAGCCCCTCGACAGGATATAGGGGCGAGCAGTACTTC
CASSPSTGYRGEQYF
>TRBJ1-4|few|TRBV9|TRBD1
TGTGCCAGCAGCGTAGCCGGGACAGGGAACGAAAAACTGTTTTTT
CASSVAGTGNEKLFF
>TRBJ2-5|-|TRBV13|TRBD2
TGTGCCAGCAGCGTCGCGACTAGCGGGAGTGGGGAGGAGACCCAGTACTTC
CASSVATSGSGEETQYF
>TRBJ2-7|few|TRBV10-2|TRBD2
TGCGCCACCCGGACTAGCGGGAGCTCCTACGAGCAGTACTTC
CATRTSGSSYEQYF
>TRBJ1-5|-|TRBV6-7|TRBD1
TGTGCCAGCAGTCCGAAGGACAGGTTGGGCAATCAGCCCCAGCATTTT
CASSPKDRLGNQPQHF
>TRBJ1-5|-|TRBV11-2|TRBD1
TGTGCCAGCAGCCCTCTGACAGGGGGAAGCAATCAGCCCCAGCATTTT
CASSPLTGGSNQPQHF
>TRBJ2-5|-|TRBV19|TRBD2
TGTGCCAGTAGTACCTGGACAGCGGGGGGGGAGACCCAGTACTTC
CASSTWTAGGETQYF
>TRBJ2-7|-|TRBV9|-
TGTGCCAGCAGCCCCCCCGGCTCCTACGAGCAGTACTTC
CASSPPGSYEQYF
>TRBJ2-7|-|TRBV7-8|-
TGTGCCAGCAGCTTAGTGGCTAGCCGGGCTTGTGAGCAGTACTTC
CASSLVASRACEQYF
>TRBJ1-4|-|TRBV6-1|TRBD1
TGTGCCAGCAGTTCTGGACAGGGAGGACGGAAACTGTTTTTT
CASSSGQGGRKLFF
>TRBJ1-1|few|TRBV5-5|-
TGTGCCAGCAGCTTCGCGGCCATGAACACTGAAGCTTTCTTT
CASSFAAMNTEAFF
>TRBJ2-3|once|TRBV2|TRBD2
TGTGCCAGCAGTGATAGTCTACTAGCGTCAGATTCCGATACGCAGTATTTT
CASSDSLLASDSDTQYF
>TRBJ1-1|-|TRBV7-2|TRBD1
TGTGCCAGCAGCTTCGGGGACAGAAGGAACACTGAAGCTTTCTTT
CASSFGDRRNTEAFF
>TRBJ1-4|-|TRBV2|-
TGTGCCAGCAGTGAAGGGCAGGGGACTAATGAAAAACTGTTTTTT
CASSEGQGTNEKLFF
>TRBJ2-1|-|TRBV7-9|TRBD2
TGTGCCAGCACCCCGGGACTAGCGGCCAATGAGCAGTTCTTC
CASTPGLAANEQFF
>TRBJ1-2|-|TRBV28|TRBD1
TGTGCAAGCCGGGAAGGACAGGCTAACTATGGCTACACCTTC
CASREGQANYGYTF
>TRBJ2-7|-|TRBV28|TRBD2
TGTGCCAGCAGTTCTTCTAGCGGGGGAACCTACGAGCAGTACTTC
CASSSSSGGTYEQYF
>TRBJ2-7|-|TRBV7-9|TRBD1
TGTGCCAGCAGCTTCCCTACAGGGGCCTACGAGCAGTACTTC
CASSFPTGAYEQYF
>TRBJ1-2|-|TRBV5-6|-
TGTGCCAGCAGCTCGTTTAACTATGGCTACACCTTC
CASSSFNYGYTF
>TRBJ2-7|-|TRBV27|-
TGTGCCAGCAGTTTATCGGGCGGGTCTTCCTACGAGCAGTACTTC
CASSLSGGSSYEQYF
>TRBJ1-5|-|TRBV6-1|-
TGTGCCAGCAGTGAACCCAGTTATAGCAATCAGCCCCAGCATTTT
CASSEPSYSNQPQHF
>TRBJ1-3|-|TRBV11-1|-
TGTGCCAGCAGCACCTCGGGATCGTCTGGAAACACCATATATTTT
CASSTSGSSGNTIYF
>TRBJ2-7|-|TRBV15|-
TGTGCCACCAGCAAAGGACAGACTACCGGCGAGCAGTACTTC
CATSKGQTTGEQYF
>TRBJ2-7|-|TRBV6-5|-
TGTGCCAGCAGTTATGGGGACACCGAAAGCTACGAGCAGTACTTC
CASSYGDTESYEQYF
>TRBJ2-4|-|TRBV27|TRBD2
TGTGCCAGCGGAACTAGCGGGAACTCCGCAGGGTACTTC
CASGTSGNSAGYF
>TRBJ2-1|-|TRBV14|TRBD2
TGTGCCAGCAGCCAAAGGACTAGCATTAATGAGCAGTTCTTC
CASSQRTSINEQFF
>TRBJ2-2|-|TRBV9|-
TGTGCCAGCAGCGTAGGAGGGATGAACACCGGGGAGCTGTTTTTT
CASSVGGMNTGELFF
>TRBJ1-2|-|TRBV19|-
TGTGCCAGTAGTATCCCGGGGGGCCCTAACTATGGCTACACCTTC
CASSIPGGPNYGYTF
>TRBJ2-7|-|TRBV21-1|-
TGTGCCAGCAGCAGACAGGGGGCGCGTGAGCAGTACTTC
CASSRQGAREQYF
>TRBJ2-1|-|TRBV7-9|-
TGTGCCAGCAGCTTTAACAATGAGCAGTTCTTC
CASSFNNEQFF
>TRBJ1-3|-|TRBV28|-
TGTGCCAGCAGGGGGTCCGACAGCTCCTCTGGAAACACCATATATTTT
CASRGSDSSSGNTIYF
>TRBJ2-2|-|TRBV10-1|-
TGCGCCAGCAAGGCAGGAGCGGCCACCGGGGAGCTGTTTTTT
CASKAGAATGELFF
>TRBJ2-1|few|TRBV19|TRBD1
TGTGCCAGTAGTCGCGACAGGGGCGCCTACAATGAGCAGTTCTTC
CASSRDRGAYNEQFF
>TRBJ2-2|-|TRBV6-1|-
TGTGCCAGCAGCCTGACAGTTTCCGGGGAGCTGTTTTTT
CASSLTVSGELFF
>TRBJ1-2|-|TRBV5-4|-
TGTGCCAGCAGCTCAGATTGGGGAACCAGGGGCTATGGCTACACCTTC
CASSSDWGTRGYGYTF
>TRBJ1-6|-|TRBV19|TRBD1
TGTGCCAGTAGTTCGAGACAGGGGGATCTCTCACCCCTCCACTTT
CASSSRQGDLSPLHF
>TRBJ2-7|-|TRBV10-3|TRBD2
TGTGCCATCGGGAGACTAGCGGGGTATAACGAGCAGTACTTC
CAIGRLAGYNEQYF